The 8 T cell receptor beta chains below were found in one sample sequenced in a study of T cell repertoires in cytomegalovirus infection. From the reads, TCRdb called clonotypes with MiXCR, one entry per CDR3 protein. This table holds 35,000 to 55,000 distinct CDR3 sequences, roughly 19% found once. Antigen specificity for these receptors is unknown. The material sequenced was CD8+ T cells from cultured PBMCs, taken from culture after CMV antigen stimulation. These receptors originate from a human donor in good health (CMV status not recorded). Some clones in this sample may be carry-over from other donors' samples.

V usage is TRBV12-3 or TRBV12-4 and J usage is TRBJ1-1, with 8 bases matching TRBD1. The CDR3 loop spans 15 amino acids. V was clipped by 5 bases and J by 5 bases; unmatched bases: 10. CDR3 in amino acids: CASSTRQGPGTEAFF. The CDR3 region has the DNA TGTGCCAGCAGTACTCGACAGGGGCCCGGGACTGAAGCTTTCTTT.

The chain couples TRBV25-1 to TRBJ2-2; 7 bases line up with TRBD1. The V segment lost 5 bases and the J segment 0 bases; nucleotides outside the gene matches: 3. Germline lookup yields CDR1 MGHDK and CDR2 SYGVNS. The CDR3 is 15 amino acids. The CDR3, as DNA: TGTGCCAGCAGTCCGGGACAGTCGAACACCGGGGAGCTGTTTTTT. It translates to CASSPGQSNTGELFF.

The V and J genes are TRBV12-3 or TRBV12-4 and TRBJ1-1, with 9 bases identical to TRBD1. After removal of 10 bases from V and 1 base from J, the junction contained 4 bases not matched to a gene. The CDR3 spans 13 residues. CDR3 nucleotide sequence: TGTGCCACCCGACAGGGGGGGAACACTGAAGCTTTCTTT. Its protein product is CATRQGGNTEAFF.

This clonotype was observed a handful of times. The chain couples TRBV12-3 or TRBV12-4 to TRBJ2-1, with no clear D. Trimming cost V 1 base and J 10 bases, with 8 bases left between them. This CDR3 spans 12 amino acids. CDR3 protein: CASSLERTEQFF. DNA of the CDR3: TGTGCCAGCAGTTTAGAGAGGACCGAGCAGTTCTTC.

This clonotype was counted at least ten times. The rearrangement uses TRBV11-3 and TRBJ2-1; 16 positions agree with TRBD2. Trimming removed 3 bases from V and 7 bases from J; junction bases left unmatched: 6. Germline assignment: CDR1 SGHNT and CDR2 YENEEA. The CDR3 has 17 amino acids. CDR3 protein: CASSLGLAGGPGNEQFF. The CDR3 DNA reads TGTGCCAGCAGCTTGGGACTAGCGGGAGGGCCGGGGAATGAGCAGTTCTTC.

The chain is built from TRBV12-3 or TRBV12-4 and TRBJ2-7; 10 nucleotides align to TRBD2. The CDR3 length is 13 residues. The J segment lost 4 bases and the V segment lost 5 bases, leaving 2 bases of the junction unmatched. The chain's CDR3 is CASSGSGGYEQYF. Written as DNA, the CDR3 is TGTGCCAGCAGTGGTAGCGGGGGGTACGAGCAGTACTTC.

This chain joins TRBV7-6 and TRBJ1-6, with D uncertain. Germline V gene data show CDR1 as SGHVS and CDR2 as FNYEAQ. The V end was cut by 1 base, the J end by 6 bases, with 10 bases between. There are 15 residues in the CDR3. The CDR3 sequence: CASSLEFRTNSPLHF. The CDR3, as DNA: TGTGCCAGCAGCTTAGAGTTCCGGACTAATTCACCCCTCCACTTT.

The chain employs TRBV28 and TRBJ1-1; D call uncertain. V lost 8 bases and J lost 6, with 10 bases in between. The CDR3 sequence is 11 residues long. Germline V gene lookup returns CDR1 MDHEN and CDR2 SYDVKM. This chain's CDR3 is CASGEAAEAFF. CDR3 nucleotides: TGTGCCAGCGGGGAGGCGGCTGAAGCTTTCTTT.